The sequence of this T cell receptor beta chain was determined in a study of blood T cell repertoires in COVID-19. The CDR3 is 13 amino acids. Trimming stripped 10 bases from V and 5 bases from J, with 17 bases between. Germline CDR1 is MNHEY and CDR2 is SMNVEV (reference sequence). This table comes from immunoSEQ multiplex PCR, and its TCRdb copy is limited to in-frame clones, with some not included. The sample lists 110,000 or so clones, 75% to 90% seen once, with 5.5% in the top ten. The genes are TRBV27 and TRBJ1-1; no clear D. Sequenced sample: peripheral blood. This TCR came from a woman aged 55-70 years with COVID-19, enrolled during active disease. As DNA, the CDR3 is TGTGCCACCCTAAGGGAGGGAGGAACTGAAGCTTTCTTT. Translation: CATLREGGTEAFF.